This T cell receptor beta chain was recorded in a study of blood T cell repertoires in COVID-19 (dated by TCRdb to 2020 to 2022). A note on the overall study: Samples covering the acute and convalescent phases of COVID-19 were provided by collaborators in the United States, Italy and Spain. HLA class I and class II types, where available, came from metadata supplied by the sample provider rather than from assay-based typing. Sample metadata almost always included a de-identified subject ID, COVID-19 status, age in years and sex. The dataset comprised deeply sampled blood TCRbeta repertoires from subjects exposed to, actively infected with, or recovered from COVID-19. The repertoires were released in a freely available public database intended as a resource for research on the immune response to SARS-CoV-2. The prospective study material was composed of cDNA or gDNA derived from T cells, B-cell-depleted T cells, or PBMCs. The samples were drawn from two sources: the first 160 participants of the ongoing ImmuneRACE study, and 1,200 or so subjects contributed by 6 global collaborators. Overall study results and their limits: Clinical and demographic metadata were provided uncurated, with the amount varying by source and participant.

TCRbeta CDR3 regions were amplified from genomic DNA by means of the immunoSEQ Assay, a bias-controlled multiplex PCR. In the authors' own workflow: The number of nucleated cells in each sample was estimated by amplification of reference gene primers within the assay. To quantify the absolute abundance of each unique TCRbeta CDR3 rearrangement, sequence reads were collapsed and filtered. For each sample, productive Simpson clonality was calculated as the square root of Simpson's diversity index across productive rearrangements. Here the immuneACCESS table is served through TCRdb, limited to in-frame sequences with V and J called. Missing clones are a known gap in these copies; in checked studies unresolved V genes cover under half, and the rest lacks a known reason. V and J calls plus clone size are reproduced from that table; the DNA served to infer D and trimming. The sample yields fewer than 250,000 clones; roughly 80% were counted once. The ten largest make up roughly 10% of the sample.

Deletion took 2 bases off V and 7 bases off J, with a span of 12 bases between the germline ends. The CDR3 runs 15 residues from the cysteine to the phenylalanine. Just CDR3 DNA is preserved here, 45 bases in frame from base 1. The germline V gene gives CDR1 as SNHLY and CDR2 as FYNNEI. In Seattle, one collaborating source enrolled patients while the infection was active and tracked those patients longitudinally over the course of disease. Whole blood was collected in K2EDTA tubes by collaborating institutions according to the institutions' own protocols. For TCRbeta analysis, collaborators shipped samples as frozen whole blood, isolated PBMCs, or DNA extracted from either of those sample types. A remark on this clone: Its specific antigen is unknown. Qualities for individual bases were not recorded, and no much larger clone is one base off.

The TCR was taken from an elderly woman with COVID-19, enrolled during active disease. The sequencing sample was made of peripheral blood. The sequence links TRBV2 to TRBJ1-6, with a tentative D gene TRBD1 over 5 matching bases. The CDR3 reads as follows: CASSERWGENSPLHF. The DNA reads TGTGCCAGCAGTGAAAGGTGGGGGGAGAATTCACCCCTCCACTTT. When the CDR3 is completed using the reference TRBV2 and TRBJ1-6 genes on either side, the full variable domain is EPEVTQTPSHQVTQMGQEVILRCVPISNHLYFYWYRQILGQKVEFLVSFYNNEISEKSEIFDDQFSVERPDGSNFTLKIRSTKLEDSAMYFCASSERWGENSPLHFGNGTRLTVT.